The 20 T cell receptor beta chains reported below all come from one sample, sequenced in a study of shared clonotypes between healthy human individuals. Naive CD8 populations comprised CD45RO-negative cells positively selected for CCR7, excluding terminally differentiated effector memory CD45RA+ cells. The repertoire was sequenced with immunoSEQ multiplex PCR; TCRdb's copy has only in-frame clones and lacks some. The repertoire includes millions of clones, approximately 94% of them detected once, and over 1.5% sits in the top ten. Sequenced: naive CD8+ T cells from PBMCs. The receptor set was obtained from a man in his late teens or twenties in good health. Some clones in this sample may be carry-over from other donors' samples.

This rearrangement joins TRBV28 to TRBJ1-5, with 9 nucleotides matching TRBD1. V trimming: 4 bases; J trimming: 5 bases; junction bases outside the gene matches: 15. The CDR3 length is 18 residues. Looked up from germline, CDR1 is MDHEN and CDR2 is SYDVKM. The CDR3 reads CASSSDSEGQGVDQPQHF. The CDR3, as DNA: TGTGCCAGCAGTTCCGATTCGGAGGGACAGGGCGTGGATCAGCCCCAGCATTTT. The variable domain in full, with the rest retrieved from reference TRBV28 and TRBJ1-5, is DVKVTQSSRYLVKRTGEKVFLECVQDMDHENMFWYRQDPGLGLRLIYFSYDVKMKEKGDIPEGYSVSREKKERFSLILESASTNQTSMYLCASSSDSEGQGVDQPQHFGDGTRLSIL.

With regard to this clone: Other DNA sequences in the same sample also yield this CDR3. V gene TRBV27 combines with J gene TRBJ2-3; no clear D. Germline CDR1 reads MNHEY; CDR2 reads SMNVEV (reference sequence). This CDR3 has 13 amino acids. Trimming removed 5 bases from V and 1 base from J, with 7 bases in between. The CDR3 here is CASSGRGTDTQYF. The CDR3 nucleotides read TGTGCCAGCAGTGGAAGAGGCACAGATACGCAGTATTTT.

The chain uses TRBV5-1 and TRBJ1-3; D is unresolved. Germline V CDR1 and CDR2: SGHRS, YFSETQ. CDR3 length: 15 residues. Trimming pared 0 bases from V and 8 bases from J, leaving 15 bases between. The CDR3 coding sequence is TGCGCCAGCAGCTTGGGGGAAATATCAACGGACACCATATATTTT. Translated: CASSLGEISTDTIYF.

This chain joins TRBV27 and TRBJ2-7; 9 bases are a match to TRBD1. The V gene's germline CDR1 is MNHEY and CDR2 SMNVEV (reference sequence). V trimming: 10 bases; J trimming: 2 bases; junction bases outside the gene matches: 15. The CDR3 covers 16 residues. In DNA form, the CDR3 reads TGTGCCACCTCGAGTAACCGGGACAGGGCCCCCTACGAGCAGTACTTC. Translated: CATSSNRDRAPYEQYF.

The chain combines TRBV2 with TRBJ1-1; D is uncertain. The ends were cut back, 7 bases at V and 0 bases at J, with 9 bases in the middle. This CDR3 has 13 amino acids. Germline loops: CDR1 SNHLY, CDR2 FYNNEI. DNA for the CDR3: TGTGCCAGCATTCCTGACATGAACACTGAAGCTTTCTTT. Protein sequence: CASIPDMNTEAFF.

The V call is TRBV15, the J call TRBJ2-1; D is unclear. With 1 base removed from V and 9 bases from J, the gap between germline ends came to 10 bases. Germline V CDR1 and CDR2: LNHNV, YYDKDF (reference sequence). This CDR3 comprises 13 residues. The CDR3 loop reads CATSRGVGLEQFF. As DNA, the CDR3 is TGTGCCACCAGCAGAGGGGTTGGCCTTGAGCAGTTCTTC.

This clone was seen a single time. The chain recombines TRBV6-5 with TRBJ2-3; 9 bases match TRBD1. This CDR3 spans 15 amino acids. The germline V gene encodes CDR1 MNHEY and CDR2 SVGAGI. The V gene end was trimmed by 4 bases and the J gene end by 4 bases; junction bases not matched to a gene: 6. The CDR3 here is CASSLDRGGADTQYF. The CDR3 DNA is TGTGCCAGCAGTTTGGACAGGGGAGGCGCAGATACGCAGTATTTT.

The gene calls are TRBV4-1 and TRBJ2-7; 9 nucleotides agree with TRBD2. Germline V gene data show CDR1 as MGHRA and CDR2 as YSYEKL. The V gene end was trimmed by 4 bases and the J gene end by 6 bases; junction bases not matched to a gene: 10. This CDR3 comprises 15 residues. In DNA form, the CDR3 reads TGCGCCAGCAGCCCCCGACTAGCGGATCTGGGCGAGCAGTACTTC. Translation gives CASSPRLADLGEQYF.

The chain joins TRBV27 to TRBJ1-2; the match to TRBD1 covers 11 bases. Trimming took 5 bases from V and 6 from J; bases not matched to a gene: 2. The CDR3 sequence is 13 residues long. Germline CDR1 reads MNHEY; CDR2 reads SMNVEV (reference sequence). The CDR3 reads CASSGQGADGYTF. As DNA, the CDR3 is TGTGCCAGCAGTGGACAGGGGGCAGATGGCTACACCTTC.

This clone was seen only once. The chain recombines TRBV5-5 with TRBJ2-5, with 10 bases fitting TRBD1. Germline-derived CDR1 and CDR2 are SGHKS and YYEKEE (reference sequence). J gave up 3 bases and V 4 bases, and 6 bases lay outside the gene matches. The CDR3 has 15 residues. The CDR3 loop reads CASSGGTGAKETQYF. The CDR3, as DNA: TGTGCCAGCAGCGGAGGGACAGGGGCCAAAGAGACCCAGTACTTC.

Details on this clone: Additional DNA sequences in this sample encode the identical CDR3. This chain links TRBV4-3 with TRBJ2-1; D remains unclear. The V and J ends lost 0 bases and 4 bases respectively, with 10 bases between them. Germline V gives CDR1 LGHNA, CDR2 YSLEER. The CDR3 sequence is 15 residues long. This chain's CDR3 is CASSQDPVGYNEQFF. The DNA of the CDR3 is TGCGCCAGCAGCCAAGATCCGGTGGGGTACAATGAGCAGTTCTTC.

The genes are TRBV29-1 and TRBJ1-1, with a possible D match to TRBD1 (5 bases). The V gene lost 1 base and the J gene lost 3 bases, with 12 bases spanning the gap. Germline CDR1 and CDR2: SQVTM and ANQGSEA. This CDR3 region has 14 residues. CDR3 in amino acids: CSVEVAGEYTEAFF. CDR3 nucleotides: TGCAGCGTTGAAGTGGCGGGGGAGTACACTGAAGCTTTCTTT.

This rearrangement joins TRBV9 to TRBJ2-2; possibly TRBD2 for D (5 bases). V lost 2 bases, J lost 5 bases, and 13 bases lay in between. Looked up from germline, CDR1 is SGDLS and CDR2 is YYNGEE. The CDR3 covers 15 residues. In DNA form, the CDR3 reads TGTGCCAGCAGCGTTCAAAGCCTAGCTACCGGGGAGCTGTTTTTT. It encodes CASSVQSLATGELFF.

The chain has TRBV28 and TRBJ2-3; 7 bases agree with TRBD2. The CDR3 runs 20 residues. Germline V CDR1 and CDR2: MDHEN, SYDVKM. Trimming removed 4 bases from V and 3 bases from J; junction bases left unmatched: 22. The CDR3 sequence is CASSSRDYRVGSGFTDTQYF. CDR3 nucleotides: TGTGCCAGCAGTTCCCGGGACTACCGGGTGGGTAGCGGTTTTACAGATACGCAGTATTTT.

In DNA form, the CDR3 reads TGTGCCAGCAGCGCCCCTAGGGGACAGGGGGCAAGGAACACTGAAGCTTTCTTT. The encoded protein is CASSAPRGQGARNTEAFF. This sequence joins TRBV9 and TRBJ1-1; 12 bases match TRBD1. With V trimmed by 3 bases and J by 1 base, 10 bases remained unmatched. The CDR3 is 18 residues long. Germline assignment: CDR1 SGDLS and CDR2 YYNGEE.

The chain couples TRBV29-1 to TRBJ2-1, with 11 bases fitting TRBD1. The CDR3 length is 13 residues. The junction had 6 bases not matched to a gene; V was cut back by 7 bases and J by 7 bases. Germline assignment: CDR1 SQVTM and CDR2 ANQGSEA. CDR3 nucleotide sequence: TGCAGCGGTAGGACAGGGGGCATGAATGAGCAGTTCTTC. Its protein product is CSGRTGGMNEQFF.

V is TRBV7-6 and J is TRBJ2-7; 8 bases are a match to TRBD1. CDR1 and CDR2 from the germline V gene are SGHVS and FNYEAQ. The V segment lost 4 bases and the J segment 6 bases; nucleotides outside the gene matches: 11. This CDR3 contains 15 residues. CDR3: CASSSLTGGAGEQYF. The CDR3 bases are TGTGCCAGCAGCTCCTTAACAGGGGGTGCGGGCGAGCAGTACTTC. Looking up the rest from reference TRBV7-6 and TRBJ2-7 gives the full variable domain: GAGVSQSPRYKVTKRGQDVALRCDPISGHVSLYWYRQALGQGPEFLTYFNYEAQQDKSGLPNDRFSAERPEGSISTLTIQRTEQRDSAMYRCASSSLTGGAGEQYFGPGTRLTVT.

The rearrangement uses TRBV5-1 and TRBJ2-2, with 7 bases lining up with TRBD1. In germline, CDR1 is SGHRS, CDR2 YFSETQ. Trimming took 5 bases from V and 5 from J; bases not matched to a gene: 6. This CDR3 has 14 amino acids. The CDR3 DNA follows: TGCGCCAGCAGGACGACAGGGAATACCGGGGAGCTGTTTTTT. Translated: CASRTTGNTGELFF.

This clone appeared a few times. The chain joins TRBV6-7 to TRBJ1-1; 8 bases fit TRBD1. TRBV6-7 is noted as an ORF with a role that remains uncertain. CDR3 length: 13 residues. The J segment lost 6 bases and the V segment lost 5 bases, leaving 5 bases of the junction unmatched. CDR3 loop: CASSTDRVAEAFF. The CDR3 region has the DNA TGTGCCAGCAGTACGGACAGGGTCGCTGAAGCTTTCTTT.

The chain combines TRBV28 with TRBJ2-7; no reliable D call. This CDR3 has 13 amino acids. Trimming pared 2 bases from V and 0 bases from J, leaving 5 bases between. Germline CDR1 and CDR2: MDHEN and SYDVKM. The CDR3 sequence is CASSLQVSYEQYF. CDR3 in DNA: TGTGCCAGCAGTTTACAGGTCTCCTACGAGCAGTACTTC.